The 2 T cell receptor beta chains given below trace back to one sample, sequenced in a study of T cell changes during pregnancy in multiple sclerosis. The table came from immunoSEQ multiplex PCR; TCRdb's copy has only in-frame clones and leaves some out. The data contain over 70,000 clones, 80% to 95% of them seen just once; the ten biggest clones take up about 1.5%. The sequencing here drew on peripheral blood, taken in the first trimester of pregnancy. The receptor source for this set is a female donor in good health, enrolled as a control in a pregnancy study.

CDR3 bases: TGTGCCAGCAGCCCTAGACAGGGGGCGAGGGAGCAGTACTTC. Protein sequence: CASSPRQGAREQYF. The J gene is TRBJ2-7, the V gene TRBV11-3; the match to TRBD1 covers 10 bases. Per the germline V gene, CDR1 is SGHNT and CDR2 is YENEEA. The V segment lost 5 bases and the J segment 7 bases; nucleotides outside the gene matches: 8. This CDR3 has 14 residues.

The chain carries TRBV27 and TRBJ1-1; D is uncertain. Trimming removed 6 bases from V and 0 bases from J, with 8 bases in between. The CDR3 is made up of 13 amino acids. The germline V gene encodes CDR1 MNHEY and CDR2 SMNVEV (reference sequence). The CDR3 sequence: CASSRTVNTEAFF. CDR3 bases: TGTGCCAGCAGCCGAACTGTGAACACTGAAGCTTTCTTT.